A selection of T cell receptor beta chains follows, all from one sample in a study of T cells in tumors after PD-1 blockade. Produced via immunoSEQ multiplex PCR; TCRdb's table is partial and in-frame only. The data show tens of thousands of clones, roughly 84% seen once. Sample: PBMCs, taken before anti-PD-1 therapy. These receptors all come from a human donor with advanced basal cell or squamous cell carcinoma (not recorded which). Each CDR3 is given with its conserved first and last residue. D genes are given only for firm matches. A clone size is listed for some rows: how often the clone was seen (once, few, many), or a class if it is expanded.

D: NA
size: NA
J: TRBJ2-3
V: TRBV11-3
DNA: TGTGCCAGCAGCAAGACTAGGGGCTTCACAGATACGCAGTATTTT
CDR3: CASSKTRGFTDTQYF

D: NA
size: NA
J: TRBJ2-2
V: TRBV7-8
DNA: TGTGCCAGCAGCTTAGCGCGAACGGCCACCGGGGAGCTGTTTTTT
CDR3: CASSLARTATGELFF

D: TRBD2
size: NA
J: TRBJ2-1
V: TRBV9
DNA: TGTGCCAGCAGCGTGACTAGCGGTGCCTACAATGAGCAGTTCTTC
CDR3: CASSVTSGAYNEQFF

D: NA
size: NA
J: TRBJ2-7
V: TRBV6-6
DNA: TGTGCCAGCAGTTATGAGGGCTTGGGGGAGCAGTACTTC
CDR3: CASSYEGLGEQYF

D: TRBD2
size: NA
J: TRBJ2-5
V: TRBV7-9
DNA: TGTGCCAGCAGCTCAACGGGAGGGAGAGGGGAAGAGACCCAGTACTTC
CDR3: CASSSTGGRGEETQYF

D: TRBD2
size: NA
J: TRBJ2-1
V: TRBV18
DNA: TGTGCCAGCCCTGTGGGGGGGTCCTACAATGAGCAGTTCTTC
CDR3: CASPVGGSYNEQFF

D: NA
size: NA
J: TRBJ1-1
V: TRBV6-6
DNA: TGTGCCAGCAGTCGGGAGGCCCTGAACACTGAAGCTTTCTTT
CDR3: CASSREALNTEAFF

D: NA
size: NA
J: TRBJ1-1
V: TRBV5-1
DNA: TGCGCCAGCAGCATGCAGGGGACGACTGAAGCTTTCTTT
CDR3: CASSMQGTTEAFF

D: NA
size: once
J: TRBJ2-7
V: TRBV28
DNA: TGTGCCAGCAGTCCCCGGGGATACTCAGCCTACGAGCAGTACTTC
CDR3: CASSPRGYSAYEQYF

D: NA
size: few
J: TRBJ2-1
V: TRBV29-1
DNA: TGCAGCGTAGCGTCTAGGGGGTATGGTGAGCAGTTCTTC
CDR3: CSVASRGYGEQFF

D: TRBD1
size: NA
J: TRBJ1-4
V: TRBV9
DNA: TGTGCCAGCAGCGTAGGGGACAGGAGGGATAATGAAAAACTGTTTTTT
CDR3: CASSVGDRRDNEKLFF

D: NA
size: NA
J: TRBJ2-7
V: TRBV2
DNA: TGTGCCAGCAGCCGGGACACCTCCTGGGAGCAGTACTTC
CDR3: CASSRDTSWEQYF

D: NA
size: NA
J: TRBJ1-2
V: TRBV28
DNA: TGTGCCAGCACTCAAGGCGACTATGGCTACACCTTC
CDR3: CASTQGDYGYTF

D: NA
size: few
J: TRBJ2-7
V: TRBV7-3
DNA: TGTGCCAGCAGCTTAGGGTCCGCAGGGTCCGAGCAGTACTTC
CDR3: CASSLGSAGSEQYF

D: NA
size: NA
J: TRBJ2-5
V: TRBV5-1
DNA: TGCGCCAGCAGCTTGGTATTTGAAGGGGCCGGGACCCAGTACTTC
CDR3: CASSLVFEGAGTQYF

D: NA
size: NA
J: TRBJ1-4
V: TRBV6-5
DNA: TGTGCCAGCAGCAGGACAGCAGATGAAAAACTGTTTTTT
CDR3: CASSRTADEKLFF

D: NA
size: NA
J: TRBJ2-3
V: TRBV3-1/TRBV3-2
DNA: TGTGCCAGCAGCCAAGATGACACAGATACGCAGTATTTT
CDR3: CASSQDDTDTQYF

D: TRBD2
size: NA
J: TRBJ2-7
V: TRBV7-8
DNA: TGTGCCAGCAGCCGGGGGGGAAGCTCCTACGAGCAGTACTTC
CDR3: CASSRGGSSYEQYF

D: NA
size: NA
J: TRBJ1-6
V: TRBV6-1
DNA: TGTGCCAGCAGTGACGGGACACTTTATAATTCACCCCTCCACTTT
CDR3: CASSDGTLYNSPLHF

D: NA
size: NA
J: TRBJ1-1
V: TRBV13
DNA: TGTGCCAGCAGCCCCAGGGTTGACACTGAAGCTTTCTTT
CDR3: CASSPRVDTEAFF

D: NA
size: NA
J: TRBJ1-6
V: TRBV29-1
DNA: TGCAGCGTTGAAGATCGGGCAGGTTCTTTCTTT
CDR3: CSVEDRAGSFF

D: NA
size: NA
J: TRBJ2-3
V: TRBV29-1
DNA: TGCAGCGTTGATTCCGGGGATTCAGATACGCAGTATTTT
CDR3: CSVDSGDSDTQYF

D: NA
size: NA
J: TRBJ2-3
V: TRBV5-1
DNA: TGCGCCAGCAGTTCGGACAGGGGGGGACTAGCGTTAACAGATACGCAGTATTTT
CDR3: CASSSDRGGLALTDTQYF

D: TRBD1
size: NA
J: TRBJ1-1
V: TRBV29-1
DNA: TGCAGCGCAGGGGGAGACTCTGAAGCTTTCTTT
CDR3: CSAGGDSEAFF

D: NA
size: NA
J: TRBJ1-3
V: TRBV28
DNA: TGTGCCAGCACTACGACAGGAAGCTCTGGAAACACCATATATTTT
CDR3: CASTTTGSSGNTIYF

D: TRBD1
size: NA
J: TRBJ1-4
V: TRBV14
DNA: TGTGCCAGCAGCCAAAAACAGGGGGCTAATGAAAAACTGTTTTTT
CDR3: CASSQKQGANEKLFF

D: TRBD1
size: NA
J: TRBJ2-2
V: TRBV5-8
DNA: TGTGCCAGCAGCTTGGGACAGGGGGTCATCGGGGAGCTGTTTTTT
CDR3: CASSLGQGVIGELFF

D: TRBD1
size: NA
J: TRBJ2-7
V: TRBV28
DNA: TGTGCCAGCAGTCGCATAACAGGGGGGATTTACGAGCAGTACTTC
CDR3: CASSRITGGIYEQYF

D: NA
size: NA
J: TRBJ1-5
V: TRBV5-1
DNA: TGCGCCAGCAGCTTGGGGGGGGCGACGGGACAGCCCCAGCATTTT
CDR3: CASSLGGATGQPQHF

D: NA
size: NA
J: TRBJ2-3
V: TRBV7-2
DNA: TGTGCCAGCAGCTTAGCCCTCCAGGTGGATACGCAGTATTTT
CDR3: CASSLALQVDTQYF

D: NA
size: few
J: TRBJ1-1
V: TRBV7-9
DNA: TGTGCCAGCAGCTTAAGCGAAGGGACGGCTTTCTTT
CDR3: CASSLSEGTAFF

D: NA
size: NA
J: TRBJ1-1
V: TRBV29-1
DNA: TGCAGTTTACAGCAGAACACTGAAGCTTTCTTT
CDR3: CSLQQNTEAFF

D: TRBD1
size: NA
J: TRBJ1-2
V: TRBV5-8
DNA: TGTGCCAGCAGCCCCAATGACAGGGTCTATGGCTACACCTTC
CDR3: CASSPNDRVYGYTF

D: NA
size: NA
J: TRBJ1-6
V: TRBV9
DNA: TGTGCCAGCAGTGAGGATGGGTCCTTCTCCTATAATTCACCCCTCCACTTT
CDR3: CASSEDGSFSYNSPLHF

D: NA
size: NA
J: TRBJ1-4
V: TRBV7-2
DNA: TGTGCCAGCAGCATCCGGCAAGGAAATGAAAAACTGTTTTTT
CDR3: CASSIRQGNEKLFF

D: TRBD2
size: NA
J: TRBJ2-3
V: TRBV9
DNA: TGTGCCAGCAGCGGGCAGCGGGGGGGCTTCAGCACAGATACGCAGTATTTT
CDR3: CASSGQRGGFSTDTQYF

D: NA
size: NA
J: TRBJ2-3
V: TRBV7-2
DNA: TGTGCCAGCAGCTGGAACAGGGTCGCAGATACGCAGTATTTT
CDR3: CASSWNRVADTQYF

D: TRBD1
size: few
J: TRBJ1-4
V: TRBV2
DNA: TGTGCCAGCAGCCCCGACAGGGGGACAACTGAAAAACTGTTTTTT
CDR3: CASSPDRGTTEKLFF

D: TRBD1
size: NA
J: TRBJ2-2
V: TRBV6-5
DNA: TGTGCCAGCAGTCAGCCGGGACAGGGGATCGGGGAGCTGTTTTTT
CDR3: CASSQPGQGIGELFF

D: NA
size: NA
J: TRBJ1-1
V: TRBV6-2/TRBV6-3
DNA: TGTGCCAGCAGTTACTCCGCGGGGGTTGAAGCTTTCTTT
CDR3: CASSYSAGVEAFF

D: NA
size: NA
J: TRBJ2-2
V: TRBV9
DNA: TGTGCCAGCACCCGCGGGAACACCGGGGAGCTGTTTTTT
CDR3: CASTRGNTGELFF

D: NA
size: NA
J: TRBJ2-1
V: TRBV28
DNA: TGTGCCAGCAGTTCTCTAACATCTGAGCAGTTCTTC
CDR3: CASSSLTSEQFF

D: NA
size: NA
J: TRBJ2-3
V: TRBV5-1
DNA: TGCGCCAGCAGCTTGTTTGGGAGGCTGGAAGATACGCAGTATTTT
CDR3: CASSLFGRLEDTQYF

D: NA
size: few
J: TRBJ2-7
V: TRBV7-9
DNA: TGTGCCAGCATGGGCGGAGGACTGTCCTACGAGCAGTACTTC
CDR3: CASMGGGLSYEQYF

D: NA
size: NA
J: TRBJ2-2
V: TRBV2
DNA: TGTGCCCGCCGATGGGGAGCATCGAACACCGGGGAACTGTTTTTT
CDR3: CARRWGASNTGELFF

D: NA
size: NA
J: TRBJ2-2
V: TRBV21-1
DNA: TGTGCCAGCAGCAAAATCTGCATGTCAGGCGGGAACACCGGGGAGCTGTTTTTT
CDR3: CASSKICMSGGNTGELFF